This T cell receptor beta chain appears in the sequencing data of a study of patients and donors after allogeneic stem cell transplantation (dated by TCRdb to the early 2020s). Notes on this clonotype: The antigen it recognizes is unknown. No qualities accompany the bases; no much larger clone lies one base away.

From the cysteine up to the phenylalanine, the CDR3 has a length of 15 residues. The DNA shown is the 45-base CDR3, in frame from base 1. V and J are truncated by 2 bases and 0 bases respectively, leaving an intervening sequence of 10 bases. Library creation used RT-PCR. The instrument given in TCRdb is NextSeq 550. Starting from the raw public reads, TCRdb applied fastp trimming at Q25, assembled clones with MiXCR and retained in-frame beta chains. CDR3 protein duplicates are merged, each entry listing the most common genes and DNA. This sample is represented by approximately 150,000 distinct CDR3 sequences; 37% of them were singletons. The ten largest clones represent approximately 50% of the sample.

The sequence derives from a human donor who was either an allogeneic HSCT recipient or a stem cell or donor lymphocyte infusion donor (not recorded which). It is not recorded whose cells these are; they may come from a transplant donor. The sequencing sample was made of blood, either unsorted or a sorted T cell fraction (not recorded which). In this chain, TRBV12-3 or TRBV12-4 is recombined with TRBJ1-1; confidence is insufficient to name the D gene. The nucleotide sequence reads TGTGCCAGCAGTTTACTATTCCCTATGAACACTGAAGCTTTCTTT. Its protein is CASSLLFPMNTEAFF.